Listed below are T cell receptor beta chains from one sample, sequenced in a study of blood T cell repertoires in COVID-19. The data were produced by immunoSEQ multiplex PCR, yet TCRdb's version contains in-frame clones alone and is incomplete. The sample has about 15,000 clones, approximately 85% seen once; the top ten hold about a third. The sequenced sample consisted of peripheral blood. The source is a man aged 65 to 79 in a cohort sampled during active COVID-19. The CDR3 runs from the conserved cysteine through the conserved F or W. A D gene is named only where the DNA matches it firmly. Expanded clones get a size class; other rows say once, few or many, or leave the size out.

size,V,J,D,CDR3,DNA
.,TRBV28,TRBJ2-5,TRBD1,CASSRQSGGAETQYF,TGTGCCAGCAGTCGCCAATCAGGGGGCGCGGAGACCCAGTACTTC
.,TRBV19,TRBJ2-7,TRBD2,CATSRGLAGTYEQYF,TGTGCCACCTCGCGGGGACTAGCGGGAACCTACGAGCAGTACTTC
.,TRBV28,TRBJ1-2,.,CASRHPGSSYGYTF,TGTGCCAGCAGACACCCGGGGTCGAGTTATGGCTACACCTTC
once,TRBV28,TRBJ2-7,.,CASSLELALYEQYF,TGTGCCAGCAGTTTGGAGCTAGCGCTCTACGAGCAGTACTTC
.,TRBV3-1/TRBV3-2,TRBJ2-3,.,CASSQWDRVLAGPSTDTQYF,TGTGCCAGCAGCCAATGGGACAGGGTACTAGCGGGGCCTAGCACAGATACGCAGTATTTT
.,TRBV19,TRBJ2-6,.,CASSIPGPGANVLTF,TGTGCCAGTAGTATACCAGGGCCCGGGGCCAACGTCCTGACTTTC
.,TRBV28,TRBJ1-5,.,CASRAGVNQPQHF,TGTGCCAGCAGGGCAGGGGTCAATCAGCCCCAGCATTTT
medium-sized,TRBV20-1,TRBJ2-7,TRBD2,CSASPQKGLAGADEQYF,TGCAGTGCTAGTCCGCAAAAGGGACTAGCGGGAGCGGACGAGCAGTACTTC
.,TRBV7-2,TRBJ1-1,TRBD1,CASSPGDRVLMNTEAFF,TGTGCCAGCAGCCCGGGGGACAGGGTGCTAATGAACACTGAAGCTTTCTTT
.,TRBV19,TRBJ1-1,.,CASTSILGAPEAFF,TGTGCCAGTACCTCAATCTTGGGGGCGCCTGAAGCTTTCTTT
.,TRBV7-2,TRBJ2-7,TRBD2,CASSRTSGSGEQYF,TGTGCCAGCAGCCGGACTAGCGGGAGCGGCGAGCAGTACTTC
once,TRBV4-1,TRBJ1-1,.,CASSQDPGMNTEAFF,TGCGCCAGCAGCCAAGATCCGGGGATGAACACTGAAGCTTTCTTT
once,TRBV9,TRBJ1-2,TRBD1,CASSATGQLTNYGYTF,TGTGCCAGCAGCGCCACGGGACAGCTTACTAACTATGGCTACACCTTC
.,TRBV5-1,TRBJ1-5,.,CASSVDGMNQPQHF,TGCGCCAGCAGCGTGGACGGGATGAATCAGCCCCAGCATTTT
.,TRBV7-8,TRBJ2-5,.,CASSLLVTAETQYF,TGTGCCAGCAGCTTACTAGTGACGGCAGAGACCCAGTACTTC
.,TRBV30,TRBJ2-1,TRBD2,CAWSRTSGSFGEQFF,TGTGCCTGGAGTAGGACTAGCGGGAGCTTTGGTGAGCAGTTCTTC
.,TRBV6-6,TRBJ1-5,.,CASSYSSGGAGQPQHF,TGTGCCAGCAGTTACTCTTCGGGGGGGGCCGGGCAGCCCCAGCATTTT
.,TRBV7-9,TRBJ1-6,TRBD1,CASRTIRGRNSPLHF,TGTGCCAGCAGAACCATCAGGGGGAGAAATTCACCCCTCCACTTT
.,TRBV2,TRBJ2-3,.,CASRRTQGGTDTQYF,TGTGCCAGCAGACGCACCCAAGGGGGCACAGATACGCAGTATTTT
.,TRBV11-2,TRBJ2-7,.,CASSLAGSYEQYF,TGTGCCAGCAGCTTAGCGGGGTCCTACGAGCAGTACTTC
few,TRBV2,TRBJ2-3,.,CASSELGRGTDTQYF,TGTGCCAGCAGTGAATTGGGCAGGGGCACAGATACGCAGTATTTT
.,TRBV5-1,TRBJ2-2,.,CASSFVGTPINTGELFF,TGCGCCAGCAGCTTTGTAGGGACACCCATTAACACCGGGGAGCTGTTTTTT
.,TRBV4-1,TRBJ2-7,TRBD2,CASSQKLAGVPGYEQYF,TGCGCCAGCAGCCAGAAACTAGCGGGAGTGCCGGGCTACGAGCAGTACTTC
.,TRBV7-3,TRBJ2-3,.,CASSAQGTDTQYF,TGTGCCAGCAGCGCACAGGGTACTGATACGCAGTATTTT
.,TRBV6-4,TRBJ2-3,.,CASSDEGGRSTDTQYF,TGTGCCAGCAGTGACGAGGGGGGGCGGAGCACAGATACGCAGTATTTT
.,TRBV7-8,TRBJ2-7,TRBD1,CASSQGTAYEQYF,TGTGCCAGCAGCCAAGGGACAGCCTACGAGCAGTACTTC
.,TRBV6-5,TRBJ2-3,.,CASSQGLPYTDTQYF,TGTGCCAGCAGTCAGGGGCTACCATACACAGATACGCAGTATTTT
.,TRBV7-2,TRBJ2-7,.,CASSSRDSAKQYF,TGTGCCAGCAGCTCTAGGGACTCCGCCAAGCAGTACTTC
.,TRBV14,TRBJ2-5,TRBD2,CASSQVGRRRREGLPQETQYF,TGTGCCAGCAGCCAAGTGGGTCGGCGTAGGCGGGAGGGCCTCCCACAAGAGACCCAGTACTTC
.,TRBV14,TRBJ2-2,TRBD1,CASSQLRGQDTGELFF,TGTGCCAGCAGCCAACTCAGGGGGCAGGACACCGGGGAGCTGTTTTTT
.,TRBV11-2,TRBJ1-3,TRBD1,CASSSQGAYGNTIYF,TGTGCCAGCAGCTCACAGGGGGCGTATGGAAACACCATATATTTT
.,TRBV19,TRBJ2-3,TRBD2,CARAGGGPTSGGPSTDTQYF,TGTGCCCGCGCGGGGGGGGGCCCAACTAGCGGGGGCCCGAGCACAGATACGCAGTATTTT
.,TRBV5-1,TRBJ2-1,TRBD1,CASGWTGNEQFF,TGCGCCAGTGGGTGGACAGGGAATGAGCAGTTCTTC
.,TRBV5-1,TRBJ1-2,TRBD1,CASSPGQGYGYTF,TGCGCCAGCAGCCCGGGACAGGGCTATGGCTACACCTTC
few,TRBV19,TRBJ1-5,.,CASISGGHLQPQHF,TGTGCCAGTATATCGGGGGGCCACCTTCAGCCCCAGCATTTT
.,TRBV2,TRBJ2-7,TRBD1,CASRARDRGSYEQYF,TGTGCCAGCAGGGCCCGGGACAGGGGATCCTACGAGCAGTACTTC
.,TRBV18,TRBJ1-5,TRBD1,CASTGQGQGQPQHF,TGTGCCAGCACCGGACAGGGGCAGGGTCAGCCCCAGCATTTT
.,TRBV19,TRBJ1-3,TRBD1,CASAGAPGQGAGNTIYF,TGTGCCAGCGCTGGCGCTCCGGGACAGGGCGCGGGAAACACCATATATTTT
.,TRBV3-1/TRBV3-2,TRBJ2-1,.,CASSPLLSSYNEQFF,TGTGCCAGCAGCCCCCTTCTTAGCTCCTACAATGAGCAGTTCTTC
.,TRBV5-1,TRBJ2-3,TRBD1,CASTARIPTGVGSTDTQYF,TGCGCCAGCACCGCCCGTATTCCGACAGGGGTTGGGAGCACAGATACGCAGTATTTT
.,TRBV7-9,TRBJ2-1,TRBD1,CASSLGQGFGEQFF,TGTGCCAGCAGCTTGGGACAGGGGTTCGGTGAGCAGTTCTTC
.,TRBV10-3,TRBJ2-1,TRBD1,CAIKTGGRNEQFF,TGTGCCATAAAGACAGGGGGCAGGAATGAGCAGTTCTTC
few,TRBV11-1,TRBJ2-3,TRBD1,CASSSHPGQTIDTQYF,TGTGCCAGCAGCTCCCATCCGGGACAGACAATAGATACGCAGTATTTT
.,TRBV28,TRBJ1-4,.,CASRDTLATNEKLFF,TGTGCCAGCAGGGACACCCTTGCAACTAATGAAAAACTGTTTTTT
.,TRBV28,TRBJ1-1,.,CASSLLRAEAFF,TGTGCCAGCAGTTTATTGAGGGCAGAAGCTTTCTTT
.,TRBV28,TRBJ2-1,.,CASSFADRGNEQFF,TGTGCCAGCAGTTTTGCGGACAGAGGCAATGAGCAGTTCTTC
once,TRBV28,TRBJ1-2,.,CASSSPSNYGYTF,TGTGCCAGCAGTTCCCCGTCGAACTATGGCTACACCTTC